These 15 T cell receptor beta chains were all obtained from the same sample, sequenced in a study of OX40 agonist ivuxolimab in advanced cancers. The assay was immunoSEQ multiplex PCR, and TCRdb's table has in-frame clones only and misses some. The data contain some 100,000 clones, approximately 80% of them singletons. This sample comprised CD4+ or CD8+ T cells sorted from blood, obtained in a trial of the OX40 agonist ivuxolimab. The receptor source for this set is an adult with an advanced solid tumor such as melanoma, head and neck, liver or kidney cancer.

As DNA, the CDR3 is TGTGCCAGCAGCTCTGGGGACCGCGGCGCCCAAGAGACCCAGTACTTC. It encodes CASSSGDRGAQETQYF. The chain combines TRBV7-7 with TRBJ2-5, with D perhaps TRBD1 or TRBD2 (5 bases each). Between the trimmed V and J ends, which lost 4 bases and 1 base, there was a span of 16 bases. The CDR3 has 16 amino acids. Germline-derived CDR1 and CDR2 are SSHAT and FNYEAQ (reference sequence).

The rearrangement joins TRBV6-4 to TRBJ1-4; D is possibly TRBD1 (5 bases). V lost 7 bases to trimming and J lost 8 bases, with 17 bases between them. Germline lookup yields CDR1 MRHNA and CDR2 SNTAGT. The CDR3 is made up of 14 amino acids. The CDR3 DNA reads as TGTGCCAGCACCGACCGGGGCTCTAGGGAAAAACTGTTTTTT. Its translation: CASTDRGSREKLFF.

CDR3 in amino acids: CASSLATSGGLNIQYF. CDR3 bases: TGTGCCAGCAGCTTAGCTACTAGCGGGGGTTTAAACATTCAGTACTTC. V usage is TRBV7-2 and J usage is TRBJ2-4, with 11 bases identical to TRBD2. The CDR3 totals 16 residues. Germline V gene lookup returns CDR1 SGHTA and CDR2 FQGNSA. V was clipped by 0 bases and J by 6 bases; unmatched bases: 4.

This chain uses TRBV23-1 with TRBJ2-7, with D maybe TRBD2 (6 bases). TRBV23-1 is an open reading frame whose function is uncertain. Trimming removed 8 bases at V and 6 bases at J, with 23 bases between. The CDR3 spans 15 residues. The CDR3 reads CASPPWSRERCEQYF. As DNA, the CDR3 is TGCGCCAGCCCCCCCTGGAGCCGGGAGAGGTGCGAGCAGTACTTC.

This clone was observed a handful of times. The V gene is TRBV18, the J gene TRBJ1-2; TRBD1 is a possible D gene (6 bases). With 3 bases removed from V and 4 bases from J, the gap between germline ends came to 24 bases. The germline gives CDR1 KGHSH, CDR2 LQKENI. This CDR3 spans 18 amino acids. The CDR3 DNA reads TGTGCCAGCTCACCCCGGGACACCGGATCCCTCATTGGCTATGGCTACACCTTC. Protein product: CASSPRDTGSLIGYGYTF. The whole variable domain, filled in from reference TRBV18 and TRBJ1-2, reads NAGVMQNPRHLVRRRGQEARLRCSPMKGHSHVYWYRQLPEEGLKFMVYLQKENIIDESGMPKERFSAEFPKEGPSILRIQQVVRGDSAAYFCASSPRDTGSLIGYGYTFGSGTRLTVV.

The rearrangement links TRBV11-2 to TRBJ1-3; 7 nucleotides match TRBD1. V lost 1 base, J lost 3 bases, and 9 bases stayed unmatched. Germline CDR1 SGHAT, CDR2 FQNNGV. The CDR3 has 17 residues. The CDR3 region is CASSLARTGWDGNTIYF. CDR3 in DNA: TGTGCCAGCAGCTTAGCACGGACAGGCTGGGATGGAAACACCATATATTTT. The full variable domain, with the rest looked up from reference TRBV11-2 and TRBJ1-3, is EAGVAQSPRYKIIEKRQSVAFWCNPISGHATLYWYQQILGQGPKLLIQFQNNGVVDDSQLPKDRFSAERLKGVDSTLKIQPAKLEDSAVYLCASSLARTGWDGNTIYFGEGSWLTVV.

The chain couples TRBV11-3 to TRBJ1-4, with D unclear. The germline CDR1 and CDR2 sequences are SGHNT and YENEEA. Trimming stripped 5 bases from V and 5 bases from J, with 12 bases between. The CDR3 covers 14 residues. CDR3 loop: CASSADGTNEKLFF. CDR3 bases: TGTGCCAGCAGCGCGGACGGAACAAATGAAAAACTGTTTTTT.

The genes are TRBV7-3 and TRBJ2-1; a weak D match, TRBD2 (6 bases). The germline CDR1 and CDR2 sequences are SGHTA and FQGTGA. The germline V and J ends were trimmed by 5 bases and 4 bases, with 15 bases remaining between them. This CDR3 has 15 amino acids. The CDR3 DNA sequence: TGTGCCAGCAGCCCGGGACTCCCCAGGTACAATGAGCAGTTCTTC. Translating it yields CASSPGLPRYNEQFF.

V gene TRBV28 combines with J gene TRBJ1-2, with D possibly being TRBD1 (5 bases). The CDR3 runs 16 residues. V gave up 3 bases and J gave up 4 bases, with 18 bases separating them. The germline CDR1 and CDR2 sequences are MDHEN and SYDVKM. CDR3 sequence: CASSLDGGMLGYGYTF. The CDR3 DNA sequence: TGTGCCAGCAGTTTGGATGGGGGAATGTTGGGCTATGGCTACACCTTC.

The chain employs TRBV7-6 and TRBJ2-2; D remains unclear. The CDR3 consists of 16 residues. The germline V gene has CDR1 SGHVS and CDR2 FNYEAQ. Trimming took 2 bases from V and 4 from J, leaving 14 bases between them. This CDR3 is CASSLYLMALTGELFF. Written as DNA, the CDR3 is TGTGCCAGCAGCTTATACCTGATGGCGCTCACCGGGGAGCTGTTTTTT.

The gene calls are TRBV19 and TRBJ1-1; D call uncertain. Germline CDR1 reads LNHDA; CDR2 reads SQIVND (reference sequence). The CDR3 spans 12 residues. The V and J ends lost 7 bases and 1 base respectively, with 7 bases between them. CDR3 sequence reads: CASTAWNTEAFF. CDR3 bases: TGTGCCAGTACAGCCTGGAACACTGAAGCTTTCTTT.

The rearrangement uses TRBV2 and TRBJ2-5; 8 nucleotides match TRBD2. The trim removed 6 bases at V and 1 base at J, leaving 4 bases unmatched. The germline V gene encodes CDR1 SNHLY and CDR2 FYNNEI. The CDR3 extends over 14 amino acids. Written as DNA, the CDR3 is TGTGCCAGCAGCCCCGGGAGGGGCCAAGAGACCCAGTACTTC. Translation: CASSPGRGQETQYF.

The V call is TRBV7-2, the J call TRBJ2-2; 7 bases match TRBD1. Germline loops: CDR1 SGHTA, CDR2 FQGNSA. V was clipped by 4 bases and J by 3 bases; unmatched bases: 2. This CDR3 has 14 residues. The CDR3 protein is CASSSGQHTGELFF. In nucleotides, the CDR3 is TGTGCCAGCAGCTCGGGACAGCACACCGGGGAGCTGTTTTTT.

The CDR3 coding sequence is TGCGCCAGCAGCTTGAGTCTAGCCTCTGGGGCCAACGTCCTGACTTTC. This codes for CASSLSLASGANVLTF. The V and J genes are TRBV5-1 and TRBJ2-6, with a tentative D call TRBD2 (5 bases). V was clipped by 1 base and J by 0 bases, with 8 bases between them. CDR3 length: 16 amino acids. CDR1 and CDR2 (germline): SGHRS, YFSETQ.

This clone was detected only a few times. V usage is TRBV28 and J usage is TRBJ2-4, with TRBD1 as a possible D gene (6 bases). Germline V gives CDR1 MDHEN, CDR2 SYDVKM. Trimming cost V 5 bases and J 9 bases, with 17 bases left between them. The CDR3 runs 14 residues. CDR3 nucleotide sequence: TGTGCCAGCAGTCTACAGGGACCCCTCGGCATTCAGTACTTC. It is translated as CASSLQGPLGIQYF.